This T cell receptor beta chain was documented in a study of T-cell reconstitution after alpha-beta-depleted transplantation in children. Study-wide results and limits: At one year after transplant, newly produced T cells mostly accounted for T-cell counts and diversity.

The CDR3 consists of 15 residues. V was trimmed by 4 bases and J by 0 bases, leaving 10 bases between them. In germline, CDR1 is SGHTA, CDR2 FQGTGA. In this sample, this clonotype turned up many times. The target antigen is unknown. Unique molecular identifiers were incorporated into the prepared TCRbeta library. MiXCR, applied by TCRdb to the PCR reads, yields one record per CDR3 protein. The sample records about 830,000 distinct CDR3 sequences, roughly 15% being singletons. The J gene is TRBJ2-1, the V gene TRBV7-3, with D possibly matching TRBD2 (6 bases). The material sequenced was PBMCs, mostly from graft donor cells, taken 360 days after TCRalphabeta/CD19-depleted stem cell transplant. The clonotype comes from a male patient younger than 18 who had a stem cell transplant for acute lymphoblastic leukemia, so the T cells may come from the graft donor. The CDR3 nucleotides read TGTGCCAGCAGCTCCGACGGGAGCTCCTACAATGAGCAGTTCTTC. Protein product: CASSSDGSSYNEQFF.